A single T cell receptor (beta chain) is shown here with its context. This specimen belongs to a study of blood T cell repertoires in COVID-19. Study-wide context: Some COVID-19 samples were acute and others convalescent; all came from the United States, Italy and Spain.

As processed by the authors: It was from reference gene primer amplification that nucleated cell counts were estimated. This table comes from immunoSEQ multiplex PCR, and its TCRdb copy is limited to in-frame clones, with some not included. Clone size and V and J calls were adopted from that table, with D and trimming inferred from the DNA. Among over 75,000 clones listed, about 90% were seen once. Germline loops: CDR1 SGHTA, CDR2 FQGTGA. V was pared by 1 base and J by 6 bases, with 4 bases between. The CDR3 has 12 amino acids. The source is a man aged 50 or older with COVID-19, enrolled during active disease. Input material: peripheral blood. The V gene is TRBV7-3, the J gene TRBJ1-5; no clear D gene. The CDR3 region has the DNA TGTGCCAGCAGCTTAAACGGTCAGCCCCAGCATTTT. The encoded protein is CASSLNGQPQHF. The variable domain in full, completed from reference TRBV7-3 and TRBJ1-5, reads GAGVSQTPSNKVTEKGKYVELRCDPISGHTALYWYRQSLGQGPEFLIYFQGTGAADDSGLPNDRFFAVRPEGSVSTLKIQRTERGDSAVYLCASSLNGQPQHFGDGTRLSIL.